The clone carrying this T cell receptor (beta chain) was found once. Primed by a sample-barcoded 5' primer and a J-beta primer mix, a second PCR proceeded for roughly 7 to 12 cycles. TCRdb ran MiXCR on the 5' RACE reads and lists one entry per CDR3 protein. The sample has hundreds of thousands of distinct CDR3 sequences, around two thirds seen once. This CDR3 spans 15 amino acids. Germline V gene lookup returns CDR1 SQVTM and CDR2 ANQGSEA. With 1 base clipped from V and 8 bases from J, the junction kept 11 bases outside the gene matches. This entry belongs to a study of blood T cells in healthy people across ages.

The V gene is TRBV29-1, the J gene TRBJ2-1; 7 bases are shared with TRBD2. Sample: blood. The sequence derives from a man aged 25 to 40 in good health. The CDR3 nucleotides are TGCAGCGTTGAAGTCTTAGGTGGGGGAGGGGATGAGCAGTTCTTC. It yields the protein CSVEVLGGGGDEQFF.